Below are 19 T cell receptor beta chains sequenced from a single sample in a study of response to subunit inactivated influenza vaccine. TCRdb ran MiXCR on the RT-PCR reads and lists one entry per CDR3 protein. The profile shows 450,000 to 700,000 distinct CDR3 sequences, around 15% of them singletons. This specimen consisted of PBMCs from blood, obtained approximately 12 days after vaccination. The receptors originated from a man aged 50 to 60 who received an inactivated influenza vaccine.

As to this clonotype: The conserved phenylalanine or tryptophan normally closing the CDR3 is absent here, so this likely arose from a read error. The rearrangement uses TRBV7-3 and TRBJ2-3; 8 bases align to TRBD1. With V trimmed by 1 base and J by 1 base, 7 bases remained unmatched. The length of the CDR3 is 17 residues. Per the germline V gene, CDR1 is SGHTA and CDR2 is FQGTGA. The CDR3 DNA sequence: TGTGCCAGCAGCTTAAGGGCTCCGGGACAGGGCACAGATACGCAGTATTCT. It yields the protein CASSLRAPGQGTDTQYS.

This clonotype was detected only a few times. CDR3: CASSVLLTGSTDTQYF. The CDR3 coding sequence is TGTGCCAGCAGCGTACTATTGACAGGTAGCACAGATACGCAGTATTTT. The chain is built from TRBV7-2 and TRBJ2-3; D is possibly TRBD1 (6 bases). V lost 5 bases, J lost 0 bases, and 15 bases lay in between. The CDR3 has 16 residues. The germline CDR1 and CDR2 sequences are SGHTA and FQGNSA.

This clonotype was seen more than once but under ten times. The chain has TRBV5-1 and TRBJ1-6; D not resolved. V was cut by 0 bases and J by 11 bases, with 6 bases left in between. This CDR3 comprises 12 residues. Germline V gene lookup returns CDR1 SGHRS and CDR2 YFSETQ. CDR3 sequence (DNA): TGCGCCAGCAGCTTGGAACGTACACCCCTCCACTTT. Translated, it gives CASSLERTPLHF.

This clonotype showed up just a few times. V and J are TRBV3-1 and TRBJ1-2, with D perhaps TRBD1 (6 bases). Trimming pared 4 bases from V and 4 bases from J, leaving 16 bases between. From germline, CDR1 is LGHDT and CDR2 YNNKEL (reference sequence). This CDR3 comprises 15 residues. For the CDR3, the DNA is TGTGCCAGCAGCCTCGGCGGGGGCGCTTCCTATGGCTACACCTTC. Translated, it gives CASSLGGGASYGYTF.

Ten or more counts support this clonotype. J is TRBJ2-5 and V is TRBV28, with 9 positions matching TRBD2. Losses at the gene ends were 3 bases for V and 5 bases for J; bases not matched to a gene: 7. Per the germline V gene, CDR1 is MDHEN and CDR2 is SYDVKM. CDR3 size: 15 residues. This CDR3 reads CASSFHSGGRETQYF. The CDR3 DNA is TGTGCCAGCAGTTTTCATAGCGGGGGCCGGGAGACCCAGTACTTC.

The chain recombines TRBV7-2 with TRBJ2-1; D may correspond to TRBD1 or TRBD2 (5 bases each). CDR1 SGHTA and CDR2 FQGNSA come from the germline V gene. This CDR3 has 15 amino acids. The V end lost 4 bases, the J end lost 8 bases, and 18 bases lay between the germline ends. CDR3 nucleotide sequence: TGTGCCAGCAGCTCACCCCCCGGGATGGGGGATGAGCAGTTCTTC. Translated, it gives CASSSPPGMGDEQFF. The full variable domain, with the rest looked up from reference TRBV7-2 and TRBJ2-1, is GAGVSQSPSNKVTEKGKDVELRCDPISGHTALYWYRQSLGQGLEFLIYFQGNSAPDKSGLPSDRFSAERTGGSVSTLTIQRTQQEDSAVYLCASSSPPGMGDEQFFGPGTRLTVL.

This clonotype showed up just a few times. V is TRBV20-1 and J is TRBJ1-5, with D possibly matching TRBD1 (6 bases). CDR3 size: 13 residues. The V end was cut by 3 bases, the J end by 3 bases, with 9 bases between. Germline lookup yields CDR1 DFQATT and CDR2 SNEGSKA (reference sequence). The CDR3 DNA sequence: TGCAGTGCTAGGGGGGACAACAATCAGCCCCAGCATTTT. It translates to CSARGDNNQPQHF.

The V and J genes are TRBV7-2 and TRBJ2-7; tentative D call: TRBD2 (6 bases). The CDR3 is 17 residues long. Germline V gene lookup returns CDR1 SGHTA and CDR2 FQGNSA. The ends were cut back, 5 bases at V and 2 bases at J, with 22 bases in the middle. This CDR3 reads CASSITGVGIKPYEQYF. DNA for the CDR3: TGTGCCAGCAGCATCACGGGGGTAGGGATTAAACCCTACGAGCAGTACTTC.

In this sample, this clonotype turned up a few times. This chain links TRBV20-1 with TRBJ2-2; perhaps TRBD1 as D (5 bases). Germline lookup yields CDR1 DFQATT and CDR2 SNEGSKA (reference sequence). Deletions cut 0 bases from V and 1 base from J, with 9 bases between. This CDR3 spans 15 amino acids. The CDR3 region has the DNA TGCAGTGCTAGAGATCTAAGGGGGAACACCGGGGAGCTGTTTTTT. It is translated as CSARDLRGNTGELFF.

The rearrangement joins TRBV6-7 to TRBJ2-7; D is possibly TRBD1 (5 bases). TRBV6-7 is labeled an ORF, and its function is uncertain. Trimming pared 9 bases from V and 1 base from J, leaving 22 bases between. The CDR3 has 16 residues. This CDR3 is CASPIDDRAGSYEQYF. CDR3 bases: TGTGCCAGTCCGATAGACGACAGAGCCGGATCCTACGAGCAGTACTTC.

This clonotype was recorded many times. This chain uses TRBV12-3 or TRBV12-4 with TRBJ2-7; the match to TRBD2 covers 12 bases. CDR3 length: 16 residues. The V and J ends lost 6 bases and 6 bases, in that order; junction bases with no gene match: 12. The CDR3 nucleotides are TGTGCCAGCAGCGCCGAAAGACTAGCGGGAGTACGCGAGCAGTACTTC. Protein sequence: CASSAERLAGVREQYF.

This clonotype was counted only a few times. The chain uses TRBV5-1 and TRBJ2-3, with 14 bases matching TRBD2. Germline loops: CDR1 SGHRS, CDR2 YFSETQ. Trimming at V came to 5 bases and at J to 1 base, leaving 6 bases not matched to a gene. The length of the CDR3 is 17 residues. CDR3 in amino acids: CASSSGLAGAGTDTQYF. The DNA of the CDR3 is TGCGCCAGCAGTTCGGGACTAGCGGGAGCTGGCACAGATACGCAGTATTTT.

This clonotype appeared a few times. The chain has TRBV11-2 and TRBJ2-1; 15 bases line up with TRBD2. The length of the CDR3 is 18 residues. Germline V gives CDR1 SGHAT, CDR2 FQNNGV. V was pared by 2 bases and J by 7 bases, with 9 bases of the junction left unmatched. CDR3 protein: CASSLNPLGTSGRNEQFF. The CDR3 DNA reads as TGTGCCAGCAGCTTAAACCCTCTGGGGACTAGCGGGAGGAATGAGCAGTTCTTC.

This clonotype appeared many times. The chain is built from TRBV29-1 and TRBJ2-3; no reliable D call. V lost 4 bases, J lost 2 bases, and 10 bases lay in between. Germline CDR1 and CDR2: SQVTM and ANQGSEA. The CDR3 is made up of 13 amino acids. CDR3 in amino acids: CSVGVRFTDTQYF. DNA for the CDR3: TGCAGCGTTGGCGTCAGATTCACAGATACGCAGTATTTT.

The table lists this clonotype with a few counts. This rearrangement joins TRBV18 to TRBJ1-1, with 7 bases fitting TRBD1. V lost 1 base and J lost 1; bases outside the gene matches: 0. CDR3 size: 14 residues. Germline V CDR1 and CDR2: KGHSH, LQKENI. In DNA, the CDR3 is TGTGCCAGCTCACCACAGGGGGCGAACACTGAAGCTTTCTTT. Amino acids: CASSPQGANTEAFF.

In its sample, this clonotype was seen many times. V gene TRBV7-3 combines with J gene TRBJ2-1, with 11 nucleotides matching TRBD2. The CDR3 loop spans 14 amino acids. CDR1 is SGHTA and CDR2 is FQGTGA in the germline V gene. V was clipped by 6 bases and J by 9 bases; unmatched bases: 7. The CDR3 loop reads CASSIAGGPSEQFF. CDR3 sequence (DNA): TGTGCCAGCAGTATAGCGGGAGGGCCCTCTGAGCAGTTCTTC.

This clonotype was seen repeatedly, ten times or more. The chain carries TRBV7-2 and TRBJ1-5; 7 bases agree with TRBD1. V shed 5 bases and J 0 bases; nucleotides not matched to a gene: 4. This CDR3 has 15 amino acids. Germline V gene lookup returns CDR1 SGHTA and CDR2 FQGNSA. The CDR3 loop reads CASSPTGYSNQPQHF. CDR3 DNA: TGTGCCAGCAGCCCGACAGGGTATAGCAATCAGCCCCAGCATTTT.

In the case of this clonotype: With a much larger clone just one base away, this may be a read error. The rearrangement links TRBV28 to TRBJ2-3, with D unresolved. The V end was cut by 6 bases, the J end by 0 bases, with 16 bases between. The CDR3 is 16 amino acids. The V gene's germline CDR1 is MDHEN and CDR2 SYDVKM. The chain's CDR3 is CASSPYTLTSTDTQYF. CDR3 DNA sequence: TGTGCCAGCAGCCCATACACACTCACCAGCACAGATACGCAGTATTTT.

The chain combines TRBV27 with TRBJ2-1; D may be TRBD2 (7 bases). Trimming pared 5 bases from V and 8 bases from J, leaving 22 bases between. CDR3 size: 16 residues. CDR1 and CDR2 (germline): MNHEY, SMNVEV (reference sequence). The CDR3: CASSLLTVGGGYEQFF. In DNA, the CDR3 is TGTGCCAGCAGTCTTTTAACAGTAGGGGGGGGTTATGAGCAGTTCTTC.